One and the same sample provided the 21 T cell receptor beta chains below, sequenced in a study of cytomegalovirus exposure and HLA in healthy donors. 60 Vbeta and 13 Jbeta primers were used in PCR. Repertoires were generated with immunoSEQ multiplex PCR, while TCRdb's copy carries only in-frame clones and drops some. The sample shows about 200,000 clones, 80% to 85% of them seen only once. The specimen sequenced was PBMCs. The receptors come from a woman aged 40-49 years in good health and CMV-seronegative.

This chain links TRBV25-1 with TRBJ1-1; D is unresolved. The CDR3 extends over 13 amino acids. The V end was cut by 8 bases, the J end by 1 base, with 11 bases between. Looked up from germline, CDR1 is MGHDK and CDR2 is SYGVNS. The CDR3 nucleotides are TGTGCCAGCGGCGAGGGTGGGAACACTGAAGCTTTCTTT. The encoded protein is CASGEGGNTEAFF.

The V call is TRBV19, the J call TRBJ1-3; possibly TRBD1 for D (6 bases). Germline CDR1 and CDR2: LNHDA and SQIVND (reference sequence). The CDR3 covers 14 residues. This CDR3 reads CASTGRNSGNTIYF. CDR3 DNA: TGTGCGTCGACAGGACGAAACTCTGGAAACACCATATATTTT.

The genes are TRBV4-1 and TRBJ2-4, with D perhaps TRBD2 (5 bases). V was shortened by 1 base and J by 0 bases, with 7 bases between the two germline ends. The CDR3 covers 15 residues. Germline V gives CDR1 MGHRA, CDR2 YSYEKL. The chain's CDR3 is CASSQGGLAKNIQYF. Here the CDR3 DNA reads TGCGCCAGCAGCCAAGGCGGGCTAGCCAAAAACATTCAGTACTTC.

The gene calls are TRBV6-1 and TRBJ1-2; TRBD1 matches 8 bases. Germline lookup yields CDR1 MNHNS and CDR2 SASEGT. Trimming at V came to 4 bases and at J to 5 bases, leaving 12 bases not matched to a gene. CDR3 size: 16 residues. The CDR3 DNA follows: TGTGCCAGCAGTGGCGGGACAGGAGGGCCTCTATATGGCTACACCTTC. Its translation is CASSGGTGGPLYGYTF.

V and J are TRBV7-2 and TRBJ2-3, with unresolved D. From germline, CDR1 is SGHTA and CDR2 FQGNSA. CDR3 size: 13 residues. V was trimmed by 3 bases and J by 6 bases, leaving 10 bases between them. The CDR3 spells CASSFSGWDTQYF. The CDR3 DNA follows: TGTGCCAGCAGCTTCTCAGGATGGGATACGCAGTATTTT.

V gene TRBV19 combines with J gene TRBJ2-3, with TRBD1 identical over 7 bases. CDR3 length: 13 amino acids. Trimming took 6 bases from V and 8 from J; bases not matched to a gene: 8. Germline loops: CDR1 LNHDA, CDR2 SQIVND (reference sequence). CDR3 residues: CASRRDSQGTQYF. The DNA of the CDR3 is TGTGCCAGTAGAAGGGACAGCCAGGGTACGCAGTATTTT.

J is TRBJ1-1 and V is TRBV5-1; a possible D gene is TRBD1 (5 bases). This CDR3 contains 16 residues. The germline V and J ends were trimmed by 1 base and 2 bases, with 15 bases remaining between them. Looked up from germline, CDR1 is SGHRS and CDR2 is YFSETQ. The CDR3 loop reads CASSLKNGGVNTEAFF. DNA of the CDR3: TGCGCCAGCAGCTTGAAAAACGGAGGGGTAAACACTGAAGCTTTCTTT.

The chain recombines TRBV5-6 with TRBJ1-1; 7 nucleotides align to TRBD1. The germline CDR1 and CDR2 sequences are SGHDT and YYEEEE. The V gene end was trimmed by 4 bases and the J gene end by 1 base; junction bases not matched to a gene: 4. The CDR3 totals 14 residues. The CDR3 nucleotides are TGTGCCAGCAGCCGCGGGACAGCGAACACTGAAGCTTTCTTT. This gives the protein CASSRGTANTEAFF.

The V and J genes are TRBV7-2 and TRBJ2-7; D ambiguous. The CDR3 sequence is 15 residues long. From germline, CDR1 is SGHTA and CDR2 FQGNSA. V was trimmed by 5 bases and J by 5 bases, leaving 19 bases between them. CDR3 in DNA: TGTGCCAGCAGCCTTTGGGCAGGCGTAGTGGACGAGCAGTACTTC. Translated: CASSLWAGVVDEQYF.

The V call is TRBV6-5, the J call TRBJ2-7; the D is unclear. Germline loops: CDR1 MNHEY, CDR2 SVGAGI. The ends were cut back, 5 bases at V and 7 bases at J, with 15 bases in the middle. The CDR3 spans 13 residues. CDR3 loop: CASSTRLVGEQYF. Here the CDR3 DNA reads TGTGCCAGCAGTACCCGCCTAGTGGGTGAGCAGTACTTC.

V usage is TRBV30 and J usage is TRBJ2-7; TRBD2 might be the D (7 bases). V lost 3 bases and J lost 5, with 23 bases in between. Germline assignment: CDR1 GTSNPN and CDR2 SVGIG (reference sequence). This CDR3 region has 16 residues. As DNA, the CDR3 is TGTGCCTGGAGCGGAAAAAGGGGGGGTGGTAGCCACGAGCAGTACTTC. This sequence encodes CAWSGKRGGGSHEQYF.

The V gene is TRBV6-1, the J gene TRBJ2-7; 7 nucleotides line up with TRBD1. Germline V CDR1 and CDR2: MNHNS, SASEGT. There are 13 residues in the CDR3. V shed 5 bases and J 3 bases; nucleotides not matched to a gene: 4. CDR3 nucleotides: TGTGCCAGCAGTCAGGGGGACGTCTACGAGCAGTACTTC. Translation gives CASSQGDVYEQYF.

A single count supports this clone. The chain is built from TRBV18 and TRBJ1-5; D remains unclear. Germline CDR1 KGHSH, CDR2 LQKENI. Trimming took 6 bases from V and 9 from J, leaving 18 bases between them. The CDR3 is 14 amino acids. Here the CDR3 DNA reads TGTGCCAGCTCCCCCAGCCGGGGTTTAAGGCCCCAGCATTTT. The encoded protein is CASSPSRGLRPQHF.

V and J are TRBV18 and TRBJ2-2; D is ambiguous. The CDR3 is 14 amino acids. Trimming took 6 bases from V and 2 from J, leaving 10 bases between them. Germline-derived CDR1 and CDR2 are KGHSH and LQKENI. Here the CDR3 reads CASSAAPNTGELFF. The DNA for the CDR3 is TGTGCCAGCTCTGCGGCACCAAACACCGGGGAGCTGTTTTTT. Full variable domain (remainder filled in from reference TRBV18 and TRBJ2-2): NAGVMQNPRHLVRRRGQEARLRCSPMKGHSHVYWYRQLPEEGLKFMVYLQKENIIDESGMPKERFSAEFPKEGPSILRIQQVVRGDSAAYFCASSAAPNTGELFFGEGSRLTVL.

Regarding this clone: The same CDR3 is also encoded by other DNA sequences in this sample. The genes are TRBV25-1 and TRBJ2-1; D is uncertain. V gave up 3 bases and J gave up 7 bases, with 4 bases separating them. Germline CDR1 reads MGHDK; CDR2 reads SYGVNS. There are 11 residues in the CDR3. The CDR3 spells CASSDLNEQFF. The DNA for the CDR3 is TGTGCCAGCAGTGACCTGAATGAGCAGTTCTTC.

J is TRBJ2-5 and V is TRBV2, with TRBD2 identical over 9 bases. Germline V gene lookup returns CDR1 SNHLY and CDR2 FYNNEI. This CDR3 has 17 amino acids. V shed 7 bases, J shed 1 base, and the junction held 13 bases outside the gene matches. In DNA, the CDR3 is TGTGCCAGCACTGATGAGATCGGCGGGAGGGCCCAAGAGACCCAGTACTTC. Amino acid sequence: CASTDEIGGRAQETQYF. Supplemented by reference TRBV2 and TRBJ2-5, the full variable domain reads EPEVTQTPSHQVTQMGQEVILRCVPISNHLYFYWYRQILGQKVEFLVSFYNNEISEKSEIFDDQFSVERPDGSNFTLKIRSTKLEDSAMYFCASTDEIGGRAQETQYFGPGTRLLVL.

The chain joins TRBV7-6 to TRBJ2-1, with D perhaps TRBD2 (6 bases). V lost 0 bases and J 2 bases, leaving 11 bases between the germline ends. Germline V CDR1 and CDR2: SGHVS, FNYEAQ. The CDR3 is 16 residues long. CDR3 loop: CASSLAPGEAYNEQFF. The CDR3, as DNA: TGTGCCAGCAGCTTAGCTCCGGGAGAGGCCTACAATGAGCAGTTCTTC.

V and J are TRBV30 and TRBJ2-5; tentative D call: TRBD1 (6 bases). The CDR3 is 13 residues long. Germline CDR1 reads GTSNPN; CDR2 reads SVGIG (reference sequence). V dropped 0 bases and J dropped 2 bases, with 7 bases sitting between them. The DNA of the CDR3 is TGTGCCTGGAGTGTCCAGGGGCAAGAGACCCAGTACTTC. Its translation is CAWSVQGQETQYF.

As DNA, the CDR3 is TGTGCCACCAGGTGGGGGGTTAATGAAGCTTTCTTT. This translates into CATRWGVNEAFF. The rearrangement links TRBV27 to TRBJ1-1; a possible D gene is TRBD1 (5 bases). V lost 10 bases to trimming and J lost 7 bases, with 16 bases between them. The CDR3 spans 12 residues. Germline V gene sequence: CDR1 MNHEY, CDR2 SMNVEV (reference sequence).

The gene calls are TRBV18 and TRBJ2-3; the match to TRBD2 covers 8 bases. The J segment lost 0 bases and the V segment lost 5 bases, leaving 1 base of the junction unmatched. Per germline, CDR1 KGHSH and CDR2 LQKENI. The CDR3 totals 14 residues. In nucleotides, the CDR3 is TGTGCCAGCTCAGGGACTAGAAGCACAGATACGCAGTATTTT. Translated: CASSGTRSTDTQYF.

The gene calls are TRBV27 and TRBJ2-7, with a weak D call TRBD2 (5 bases). Trimming removed 6 bases at V and 7 bases at J, with 19 bases between. Germline V gene data show CDR1 as MNHEY and CDR2 as SMNVEV (reference sequence). CDR3 length: 14 residues. CDR3 sequence: CASRSAALGREQYF. The DNA of the CDR3 is TGTGCCAGCAGGTCAGCGGCCTTGGGTCGGGAGCAGTACTTC.